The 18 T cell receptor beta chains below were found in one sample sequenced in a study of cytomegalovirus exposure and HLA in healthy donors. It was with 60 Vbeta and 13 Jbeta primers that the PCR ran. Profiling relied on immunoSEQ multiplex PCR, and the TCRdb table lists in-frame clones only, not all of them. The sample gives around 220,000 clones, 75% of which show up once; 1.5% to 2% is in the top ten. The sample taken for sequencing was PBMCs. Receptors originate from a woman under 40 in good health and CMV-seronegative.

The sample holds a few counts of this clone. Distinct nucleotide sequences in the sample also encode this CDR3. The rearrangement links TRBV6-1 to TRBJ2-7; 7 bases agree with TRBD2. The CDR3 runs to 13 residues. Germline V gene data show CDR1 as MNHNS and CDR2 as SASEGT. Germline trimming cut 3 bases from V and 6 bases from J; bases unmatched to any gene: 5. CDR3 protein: CASSESGGGEQYF. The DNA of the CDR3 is TGTGCCAGCAGTGAGTCTGGGGGGGGCGAGCAGTACTTC.

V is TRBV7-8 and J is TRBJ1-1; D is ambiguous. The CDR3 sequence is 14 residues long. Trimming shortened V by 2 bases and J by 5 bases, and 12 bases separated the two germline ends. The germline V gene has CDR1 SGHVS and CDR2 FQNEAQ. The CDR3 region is CASSLRRVRTEAFF. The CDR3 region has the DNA TGTGCCAGCAGCTTAAGGAGGGTGAGGACTGAAGCTTTCTTT.

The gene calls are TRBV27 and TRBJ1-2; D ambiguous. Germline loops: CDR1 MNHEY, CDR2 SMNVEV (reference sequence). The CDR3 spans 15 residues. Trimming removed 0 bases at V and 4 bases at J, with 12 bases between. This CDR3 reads CASSLSETGSYGYTF. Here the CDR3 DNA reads TGTGCCAGCAGTTTATCGGAGACCGGGAGCTATGGCTACACCTTC.

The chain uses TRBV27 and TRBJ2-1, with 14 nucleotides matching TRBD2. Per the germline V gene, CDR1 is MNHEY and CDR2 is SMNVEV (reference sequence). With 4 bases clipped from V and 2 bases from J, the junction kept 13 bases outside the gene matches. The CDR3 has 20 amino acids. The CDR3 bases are TGTGCCAGCAGTTACCTACCGGGACTAGCGGGAGAGAGGGCCTACAATGAGCAGTTCTTC. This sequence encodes CASSYLPGLAGERAYNEQFF.

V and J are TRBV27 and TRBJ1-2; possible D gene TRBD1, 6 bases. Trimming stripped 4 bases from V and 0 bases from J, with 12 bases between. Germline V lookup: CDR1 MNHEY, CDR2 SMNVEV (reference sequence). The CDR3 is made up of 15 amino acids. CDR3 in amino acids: CASSSGESANYGYTF. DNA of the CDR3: TGTGCCAGCAGTTCAGGGGAGTCGGCTAACTATGGCTACACCTTC.

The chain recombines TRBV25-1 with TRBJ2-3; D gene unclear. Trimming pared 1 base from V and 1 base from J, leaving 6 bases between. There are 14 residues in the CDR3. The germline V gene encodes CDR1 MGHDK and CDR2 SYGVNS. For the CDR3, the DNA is TGTGCCAGCAGTGAATTGACTGGCACAGATACGCAGTATTTT. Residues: CASSELTGTDTQYF.

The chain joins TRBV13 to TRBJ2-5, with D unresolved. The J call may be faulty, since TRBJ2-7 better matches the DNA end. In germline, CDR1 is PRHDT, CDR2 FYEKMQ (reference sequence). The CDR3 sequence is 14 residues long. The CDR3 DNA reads TGTGCCAGCAGCTTAGAAGGTACTGACTACGAGCAGTACTTC. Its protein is CASSLEGTDYEQYF.

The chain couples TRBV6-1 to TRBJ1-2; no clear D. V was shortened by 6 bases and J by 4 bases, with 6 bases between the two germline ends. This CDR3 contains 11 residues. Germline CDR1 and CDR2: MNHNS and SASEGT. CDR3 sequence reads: CASRWLYGYTF. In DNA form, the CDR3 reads TGTGCCAGCAGATGGCTCTATGGCTACACCTTC.

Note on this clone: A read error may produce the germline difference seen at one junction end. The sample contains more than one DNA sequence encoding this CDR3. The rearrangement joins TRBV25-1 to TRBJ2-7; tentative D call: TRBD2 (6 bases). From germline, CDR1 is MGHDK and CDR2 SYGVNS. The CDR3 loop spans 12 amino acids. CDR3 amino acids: CASSAGGDEQYF. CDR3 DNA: TGTGCCAGCAGTGCCGGAGGGGACGAGCAGTACTTT.

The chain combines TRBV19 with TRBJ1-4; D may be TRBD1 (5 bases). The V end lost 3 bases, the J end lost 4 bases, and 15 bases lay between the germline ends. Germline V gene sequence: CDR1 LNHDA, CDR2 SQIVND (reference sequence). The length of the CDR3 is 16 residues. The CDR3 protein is CASSMAGRGSNEKLFF. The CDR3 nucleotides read TGTGCCAGTAGTATGGCCGGGAGGGGAAGTAATGAAAAACTGTTTTTT.

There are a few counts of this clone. The CDR3 DNA reads TGTGCCAGCAGCTCACCCCTAGGGGGACCAGATACGCAGTATTTT. Its translation: CASSSPLGGPDTQYF. The V gene is TRBV5-7, the J gene TRBJ2-3, with a possible D match to TRBD1 (6 bases). TRBV5-7 is an open reading frame, and its role is uncertain. The ends were cut back, 3 bases at V and 4 bases at J, with 15 bases in the middle. The CDR3 totals 15 residues.

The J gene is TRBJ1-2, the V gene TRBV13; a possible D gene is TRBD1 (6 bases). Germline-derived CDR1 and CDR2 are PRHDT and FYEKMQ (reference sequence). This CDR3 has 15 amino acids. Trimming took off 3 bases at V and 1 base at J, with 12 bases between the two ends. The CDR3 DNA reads TGTGCCAGCAGCTTCGGGACATCTAATAACTATGGCTACACCTTC. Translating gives CASSFGTSNNYGYTF.

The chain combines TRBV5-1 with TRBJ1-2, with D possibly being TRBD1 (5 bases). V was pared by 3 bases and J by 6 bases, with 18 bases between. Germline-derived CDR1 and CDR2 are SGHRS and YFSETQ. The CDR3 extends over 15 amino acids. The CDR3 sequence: CASSWGDRRGNGYTF. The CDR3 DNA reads TGCGCCAGCAGCTGGGGGGACCGGCGAGGCAATGGCTACACCTTC.

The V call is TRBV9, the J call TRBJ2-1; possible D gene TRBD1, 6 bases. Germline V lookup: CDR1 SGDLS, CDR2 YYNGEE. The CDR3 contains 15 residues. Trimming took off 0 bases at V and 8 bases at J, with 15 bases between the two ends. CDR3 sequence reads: CASSVDREPFDEQFF. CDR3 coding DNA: TGTGCCAGCAGCGTAGACAGGGAGCCGTTCGATGAGCAGTTCTTC.

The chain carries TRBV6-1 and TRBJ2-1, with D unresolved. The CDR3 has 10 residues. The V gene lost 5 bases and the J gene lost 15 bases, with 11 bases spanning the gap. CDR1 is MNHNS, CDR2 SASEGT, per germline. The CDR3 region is CASSYPTRFF. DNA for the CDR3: TGTGCCAGCAGTTACCCTACGCGGTTCTTC.

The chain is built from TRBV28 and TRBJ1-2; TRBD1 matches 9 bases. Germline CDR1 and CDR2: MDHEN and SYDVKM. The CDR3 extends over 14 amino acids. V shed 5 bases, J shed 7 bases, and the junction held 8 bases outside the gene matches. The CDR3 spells CASSPYTTGGGYTF. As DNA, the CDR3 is TGTGCCAGCAGTCCGTACACGACAGGGGGTGGCTACACCTTC.

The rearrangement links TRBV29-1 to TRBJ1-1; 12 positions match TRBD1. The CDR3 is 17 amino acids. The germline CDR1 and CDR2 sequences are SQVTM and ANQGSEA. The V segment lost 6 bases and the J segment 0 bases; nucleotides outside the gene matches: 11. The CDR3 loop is CSVALGTGGELNTEAFF. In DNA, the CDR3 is TGCAGCGTCGCACTGGGGACAGGGGGCGAACTGAACACTGAAGCTTTCTTT.

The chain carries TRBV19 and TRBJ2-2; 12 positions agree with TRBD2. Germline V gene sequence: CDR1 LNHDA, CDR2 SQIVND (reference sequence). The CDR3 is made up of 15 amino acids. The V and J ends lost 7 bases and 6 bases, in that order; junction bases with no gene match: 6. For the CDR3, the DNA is TGTGCCAGTACCTCTAGCGGGGGGGTACCCGGGGAGCTGTTTTTT. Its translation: CASTSSGGVPGELFF.